A selection of T cell receptor beta chains follows, all from one sample in a study of graft-versus-host responses after intestinal transplantation. Their target antigens are unknown. Only in-frame clones appear in the TCRdb table, and some are missing; sequencing was by immunoSEQ multiplex PCR. The sample contains about 64,000 clones, 90% of which appear only once. Material: unstimulated CD8+ T cells sorted from spleen or lymph node cells, obtained before transplant. Receptors were obtained from a human donor who was the organ donor for an intestinal transplant. Each CDR3 is given without its conserved first and last residue. The D gene is left open where the match is weak.

V gene: TRBV9; J gene: TRBJ2-1; D gene: TRBD1; CDR3 protein: ASSTSGTGAYNEQF
V gene: TRBV6-5; J gene: TRBJ1-5; D gene: .; CDR3 protein: ASQREGRDQPQH
V gene: TRBV30; J gene: TRBJ2-6; D gene: .; CDR3 protein: AWSVGAGANVLT
V gene: TRBV20-1; J gene: TRBJ1-2; D gene: .; CDR3 protein: SARRETGYT
V gene: TRBV9; J gene: TRBJ2-2; D gene: .; CDR3 protein: ASSVDRTATKNTGELF
V gene: TRBV7-3; J gene: TRBJ2-3; D gene: TRBD2; CDR3 protein: ASSRLGGADTQY
V gene: TRBV30; J gene: TRBJ1-1; D gene: TRBD1; CDR3 protein: AWSSTGAAEAF
V gene: TRBV27; J gene: TRBJ1-1; D gene: .; CDR3 protein: ASWSGGTEAF
V gene: TRBV28; J gene: TRBJ2-3; D gene: .; CDR3 protein: ASSFTRVESTDTQY
V gene: TRBV9; J gene: TRBJ2-5; D gene: TRBD2; CDR3 protein: ASSTGTSGRARETQY
V gene: TRBV30; J gene: TRBJ2-1; D gene: .; CDR3 protein: AWSVPKTRFTEQF
V gene: TRBV13; J gene: TRBJ2-1; D gene: TRBD1; CDR3 protein: ASSLETGAKNEQF
V gene: TRBV30; J gene: TRBJ2-6; D gene: .; CDR3 protein: AWSTGAGANVLT
V gene: TRBV6-1; J gene: TRBJ2-7; D gene: .; CDR3 protein: ASSEFRVWSYEQY
V gene: TRBV6-5; J gene: TRBJ2-7; D gene: .; CDR3 protein: ASMGGYEQY
V gene: TRBV4-2; J gene: TRBJ2-3; D gene: TRBD1; CDR3 protein: ASSQDKGQGSDTQY
V gene: TRBV7-9; J gene: TRBJ2-7; D gene: TRBD1; CDR3 protein: ASSYGQGPDYEQY
V gene: TRBV5-6; J gene: TRBJ2-7; D gene: .; CDR3 protein: ASSLLRGYEQY
V gene: TRBV7-2; J gene: TRBJ2-7; D gene: .; CDR3 protein: ASSLGTSTYEQY
V gene: TRBV6-1; J gene: TRBJ2-7; D gene: TRBD1; CDR3 protein: ASHKPTGGLYEQY
V gene: TRBV7-2; J gene: TRBJ1-2; D gene: .; CDR3 protein: ASSFFEGYT
V gene: TRBV9; J gene: TRBJ2-7; D gene: .; CDR3 protein: ASRRTTGVTSDYEQY
V gene: TRBV5-1; J gene: TRBJ2-3; D gene: TRBD1; CDR3 protein: ASSFRDSFTDTQY
V gene: TRBV13; J gene: TRBJ2-3; D gene: .; CDR3 protein: ASSVLIAQGPDTQY
V gene: TRBV11-2; J gene: TRBJ2-1; D gene: TRBD1; CDR3 protein: ASSLGRGQGAYNEQF
V gene: TRBV25-1; J gene: TRBJ2-1; D gene: .; CDR3 protein: ASSVAPGEQF
V gene: TRBV6-5; J gene: TRBJ2-1; D gene: TRBD2; CDR3 protein: ASSRLAGDYNEQF
V gene: TRBV6-5; J gene: TRBJ2-1; D gene: TRBD2; CDR3 protein: ASSPGLAVNNEQF
V gene: TRBV7-9; J gene: TRBJ2-3; D gene: TRBD2; CDR3 protein: ASSTRLAGGFSDTQY
V gene: TRBV19; J gene: TRBJ2-3; D gene: .; CDR3 protein: ASSWGGTSDTQY
V gene: TRBV28; J gene: TRBJ2-3; D gene: TRBD2; CDR3 protein: ASYQREGTDTQY
V gene: TRBV11-2; J gene: TRBJ2-7; D gene: .; CDR3 protein: ASSYDIGEQY
V gene: TRBV27; J gene: TRBJ2-3; D gene: .; CDR3 protein: ASSPTDTRLGTDTQY
V gene: TRBV4-1; J gene: TRBJ2-3; D gene: .; CDR3 protein: ASSQDGSPNRDTDTQY
V gene: TRBV19; J gene: TRBJ2-1; D gene: TRBD2; CDR3 protein: AASGMGGANEQF
V gene: TRBV7-9; J gene: TRBJ2-5; D gene: .; CDR3 protein: ASSFSERQETQY
V gene: TRBV28; J gene: TRBJ1-5; D gene: .; CDR3 protein: ASSFYFFNQPQH
V gene: TRBV9; J gene: TRBJ2-3; D gene: .; CDR3 protein: ASSGGGDADTQY
V gene: TRBV29-1; J gene: TRBJ2-7; D gene: TRBD2; CDR3 protein: SVCFRGTSHSEQY
V gene: TRBV6-4; J gene: TRBJ2-3; D gene: .; CDR3 protein: ASSDSARGSTRRFTDTRY
V gene: TRBV4-2; J gene: TRBJ2-7; D gene: TRBD1; CDR3 protein: ASSPRDRGPYEQY
V gene: TRBV9; J gene: TRBJ2-3; D gene: TRBD2; CDR3 protein: ASSAGGAGALSTDTQY
V gene: TRBV7-3; J gene: TRBJ2-1; D gene: .; CDR3 protein: ASSPNGGPKNEQF